In its sample, the clone carrying this T cell receptor (beta chain) was seen many times. Germline loops: CDR1 MNHEY, CDR2 SMNVEV (reference sequence). The V gene lost 2 bases and the J gene lost 4 bases, with 9 bases spanning the gap. This CDR3 is built from 13 residues. Time point denoted: persistent/refractory GD, antithyroid drugs over 5 years with positive TRAb. RNA from PBMCs was the source of the TCR library. The patient group derived from an endocrinology department in Xi'an, China. Combining iRepertoire HTBI primers with Arm-PCR of CDR3 regions, the authors built TCR beta libraries. In the original processing: The samples included 60 to 75 TRBV and more than 12 TRBJ segments. TCRdb itself ran the multiplex PCR reads through MiXCR, one entry per CDR3 protein. The V and J calls here are based on TCRdb, not the publication. The repertoire holds 400,000 to 500,000 distinct CDR3 sequences, with roughly a fifth as singletons.

This sample was included in a study of regulatory T cells in long-lasting Graves disease. The TCR originated in a female donor with Graves disease. This chain joins TRBV27 and TRBJ2-7, with a tentative D call TRBD1 (6 bases). The material was peripheral blood mononuclear cells (PBMCs), obtained when the disease was refractory, from a patient treated with antithyroid drugs. This chain's CDR3 is CASSLAQGYEQYF. DNA of the CDR3: TGTGCCAGCAGTTTAGCACAGGGTTACGAGCAGTACTTC.